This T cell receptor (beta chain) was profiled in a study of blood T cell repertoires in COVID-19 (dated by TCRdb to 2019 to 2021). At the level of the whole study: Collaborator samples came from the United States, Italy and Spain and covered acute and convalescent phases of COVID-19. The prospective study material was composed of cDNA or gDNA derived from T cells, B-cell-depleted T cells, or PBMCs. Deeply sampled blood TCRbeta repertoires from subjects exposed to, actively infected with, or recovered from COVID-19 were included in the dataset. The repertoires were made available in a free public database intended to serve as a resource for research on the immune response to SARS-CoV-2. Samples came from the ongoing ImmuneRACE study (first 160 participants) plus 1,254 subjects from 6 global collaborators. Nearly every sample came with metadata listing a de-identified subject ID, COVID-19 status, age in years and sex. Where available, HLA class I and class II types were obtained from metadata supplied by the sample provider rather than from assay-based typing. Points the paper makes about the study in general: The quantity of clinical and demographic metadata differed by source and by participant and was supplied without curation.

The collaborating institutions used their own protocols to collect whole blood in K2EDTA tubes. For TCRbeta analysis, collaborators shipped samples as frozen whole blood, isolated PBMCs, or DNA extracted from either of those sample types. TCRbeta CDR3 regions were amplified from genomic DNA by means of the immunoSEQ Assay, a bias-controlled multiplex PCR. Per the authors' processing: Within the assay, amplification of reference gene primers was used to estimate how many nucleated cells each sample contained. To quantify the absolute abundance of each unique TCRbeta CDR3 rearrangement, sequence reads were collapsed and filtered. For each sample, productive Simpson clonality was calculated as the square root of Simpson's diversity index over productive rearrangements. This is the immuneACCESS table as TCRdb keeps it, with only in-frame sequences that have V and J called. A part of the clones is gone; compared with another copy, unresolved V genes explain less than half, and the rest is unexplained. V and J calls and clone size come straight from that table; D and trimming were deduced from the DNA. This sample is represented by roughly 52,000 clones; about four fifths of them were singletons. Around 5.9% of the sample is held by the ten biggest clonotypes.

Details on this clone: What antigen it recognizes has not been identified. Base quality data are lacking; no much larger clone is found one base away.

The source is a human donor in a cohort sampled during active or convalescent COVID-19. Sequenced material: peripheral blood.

CDR3 loop: CSVSLGAGGYYNEQFF. The DNA sequence is as follows: TGCAGCGTTTCTCTGGGCGCGGGGGGTTACTACAATGAGCAGTTCTTC. The chain joins TRBV29-1 to TRBJ2-1, with 8 central nucleotides matching TRBD2. Its CDR3 holds 16 amino acids, cysteine through phenylalanine. The only DNA kept is the CDR3, 48 bases in frame from the first base. CDR1 SQVTM and CDR2 ANQGSEA are derived from the germline V gene. V is trimmed back by 5 bases and J by 3 bases, and the junction contains 12 bases that no gene match accounts for.